This paragraph reports one TCR beta chain. Antigen unknown. This record comes from a study of cytomegalovirus exposure and HLA in healthy donors. The germline V and J ends were trimmed by 6 bases and 8 bases, with 13 bases remaining between them. Per germline, CDR1 SGHTA and CDR2 FQGNSA. This CDR3 has 12 amino acids. The study ran its PCR with 60 Vbeta and 13 Jbeta primers. Data came from immunoSEQ multiplex PCR; TCRdb stores just in-frame clones and leaves some out. The data hold 210,000 or so clones, with roughly 84% observed a single time. Study findings and constraints: A missense DCLRE1C variant was associated with V- and J-gene trimming of TCR beta chains in a later analysis, and an independent cohort replicated the association.

The gene calls are TRBV7-2 and TRBJ1-2, with D uncertain. Input material: PBMCs. The receptor was derived from a girl aged 2-10 years in good health and CMV-seronegative. Here the CDR3 DNA reads TGTGCCAGCAGTCTAGAGATCGGGGGCTACACCTTC. This sequence encodes CASSLEIGGYTF.